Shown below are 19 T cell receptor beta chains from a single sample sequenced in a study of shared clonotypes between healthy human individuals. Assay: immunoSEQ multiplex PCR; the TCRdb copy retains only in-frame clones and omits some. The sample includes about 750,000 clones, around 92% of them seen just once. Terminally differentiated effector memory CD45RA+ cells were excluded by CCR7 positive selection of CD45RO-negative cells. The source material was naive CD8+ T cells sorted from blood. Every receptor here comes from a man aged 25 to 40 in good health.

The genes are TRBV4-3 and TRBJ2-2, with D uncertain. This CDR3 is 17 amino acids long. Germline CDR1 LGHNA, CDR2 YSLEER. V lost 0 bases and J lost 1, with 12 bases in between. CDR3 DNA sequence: TGCGCCAGCAGCCAAGATCGGTCCGGACGGAACACCGGGGAGCTGTTTTTT. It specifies CASSQDRSGRNTGELFF.

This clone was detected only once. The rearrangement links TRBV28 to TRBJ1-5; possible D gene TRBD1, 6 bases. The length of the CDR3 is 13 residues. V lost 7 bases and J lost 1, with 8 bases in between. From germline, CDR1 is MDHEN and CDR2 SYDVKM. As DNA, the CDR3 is TGTGCCAGCATCGACAGGAGCAATCAGCCCCAGCATTTT. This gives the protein CASIDRSNQPQHF.

CDR3 amino acids: CASSFLAGGPDTQYF. CDR3 DNA: TGTGCCAGCAGCTTTCTAGCGGGGGGACCAGATACGCAGTATTTT. The chain has TRBV11-2 and TRBJ2-3; 11 bases agree with TRBD2. V gave up 3 bases and J gave up 4 bases; unmatched junction bases: 3. Germline-derived CDR1 and CDR2 are SGHAT and FQNNGV. This CDR3 spans 15 amino acids.

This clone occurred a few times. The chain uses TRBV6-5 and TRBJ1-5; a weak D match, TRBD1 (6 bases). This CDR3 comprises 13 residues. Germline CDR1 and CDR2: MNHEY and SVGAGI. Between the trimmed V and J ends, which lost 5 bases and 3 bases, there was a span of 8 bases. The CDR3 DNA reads TGTGCCAGCAGTGGGGGGCACAATCAGCCCCAGCATTTT. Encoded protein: CASSGGHNQPQHF.

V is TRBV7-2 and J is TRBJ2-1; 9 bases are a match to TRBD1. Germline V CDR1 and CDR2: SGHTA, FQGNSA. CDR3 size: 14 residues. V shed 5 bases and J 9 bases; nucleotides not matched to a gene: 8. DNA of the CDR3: TGTGCCAGCAGCGCCGGGACAGGGTTCGGTGAGCAGTTCTTC. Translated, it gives CASSAGTGFGEQFF.

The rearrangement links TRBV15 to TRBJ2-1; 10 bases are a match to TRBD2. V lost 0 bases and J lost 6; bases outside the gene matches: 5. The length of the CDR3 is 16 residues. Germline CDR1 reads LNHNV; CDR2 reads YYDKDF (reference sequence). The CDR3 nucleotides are TGTGCCACCAGCAGAGAGCTAGCGGGAGTTGGCAATGAGCAGTTCTTC. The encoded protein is CATSRELAGVGNEQFF.

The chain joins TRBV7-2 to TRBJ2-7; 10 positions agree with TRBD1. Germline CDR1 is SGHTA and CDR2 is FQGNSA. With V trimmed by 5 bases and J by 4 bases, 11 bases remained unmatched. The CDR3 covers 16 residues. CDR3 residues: CASSPSTGQGGYEQYF. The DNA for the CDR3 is TGTGCCAGCAGCCCAAGCACAGGACAGGGGGGGTACGAGCAGTACTTC. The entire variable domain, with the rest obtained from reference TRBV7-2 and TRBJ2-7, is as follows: GAGVSQSPSNKVTEKGKDVELRCDPISGHTALYWYRQSLGQGLEFLIYFQGNSAPDKSGLPSDRFSAERTGGSVSTLTIQRTQQEDSAVYLCASSPSTGQGGYEQYFGPGTRLTVT.

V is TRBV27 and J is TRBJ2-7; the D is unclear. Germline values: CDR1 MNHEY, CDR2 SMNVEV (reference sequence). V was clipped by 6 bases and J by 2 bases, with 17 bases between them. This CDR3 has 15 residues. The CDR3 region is CASRPSGGSTYEQYF. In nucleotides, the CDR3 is TGTGCCAGCAGGCCCTCGGGCGGATCGACCTACGAGCAGTACTTC.

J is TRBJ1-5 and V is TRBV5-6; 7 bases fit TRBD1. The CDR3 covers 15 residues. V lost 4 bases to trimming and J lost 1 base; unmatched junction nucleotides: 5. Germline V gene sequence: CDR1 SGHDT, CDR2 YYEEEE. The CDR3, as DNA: TGTGCCAGCAGCCCTAAGGGACAGAGCAATCAGCCCCAGCATTTT. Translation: CASSPKGQSNQPQHF.

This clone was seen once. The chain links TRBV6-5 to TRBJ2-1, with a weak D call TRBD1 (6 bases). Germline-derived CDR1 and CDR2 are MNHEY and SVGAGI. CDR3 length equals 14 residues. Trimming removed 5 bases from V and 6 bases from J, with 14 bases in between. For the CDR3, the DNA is TGTGCCAGCAGTCCTATACAGGGAAGCAATGAGCAGTTCTTC. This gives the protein CASSPIQGSNEQFF.

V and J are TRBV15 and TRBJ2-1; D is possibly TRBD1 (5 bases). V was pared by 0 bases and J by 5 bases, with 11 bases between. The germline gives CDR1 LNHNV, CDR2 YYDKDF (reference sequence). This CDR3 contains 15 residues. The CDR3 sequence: CATSRDRASDNEQFF. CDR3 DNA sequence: TGTGCCACCAGCAGAGACAGGGCGTCCGACAATGAGCAGTTCTTC.

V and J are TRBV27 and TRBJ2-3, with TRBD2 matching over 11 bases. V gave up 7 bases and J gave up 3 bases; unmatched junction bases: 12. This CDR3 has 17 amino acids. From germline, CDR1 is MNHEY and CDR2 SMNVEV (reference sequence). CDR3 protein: CASIPWTSGWQTDTQYF. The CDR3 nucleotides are TGTGCCAGCATCCCTTGGACTAGCGGGTGGCAGACAGATACGCAGTATTTT.

This CDR3 is CASSYLEYEQYF. CDR3 DNA sequence: TGTGCCAGCAGCTATCTCGAATACGAGCAGTACTTC. The chain links TRBV11-2 to TRBJ2-7, with unresolved D. In germline, CDR1 is SGHAT, CDR2 FQNNGV. The CDR3 is 12 amino acids. Trimming took off 4 bases at V and 4 bases at J, with 8 bases between the two ends.

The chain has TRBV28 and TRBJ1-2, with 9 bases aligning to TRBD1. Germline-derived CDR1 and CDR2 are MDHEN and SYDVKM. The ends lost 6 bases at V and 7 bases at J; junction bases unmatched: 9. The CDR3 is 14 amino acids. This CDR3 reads CASSTDRGQVGYTF. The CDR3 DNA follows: TGTGCCAGCAGCACGGACAGGGGACAGGTTGGCTACACCTTC.

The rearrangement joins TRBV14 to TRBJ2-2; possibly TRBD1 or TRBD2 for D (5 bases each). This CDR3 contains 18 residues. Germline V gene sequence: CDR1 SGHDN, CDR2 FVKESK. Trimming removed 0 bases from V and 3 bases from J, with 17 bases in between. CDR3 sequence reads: CASSQDRFSGTHTGELFF. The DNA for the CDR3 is TGTGCCAGCAGCCAAGATCGGTTTTCTGGGACGCACACCGGGGAGCTGTTTTTT.

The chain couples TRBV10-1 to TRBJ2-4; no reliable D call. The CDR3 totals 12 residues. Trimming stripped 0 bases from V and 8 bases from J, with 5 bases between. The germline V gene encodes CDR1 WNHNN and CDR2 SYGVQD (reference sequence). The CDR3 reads CASSESLDIQYF. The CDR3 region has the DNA TGCGCCAGCAGTGAGTCGCTGGACATTCAGTACTTC.

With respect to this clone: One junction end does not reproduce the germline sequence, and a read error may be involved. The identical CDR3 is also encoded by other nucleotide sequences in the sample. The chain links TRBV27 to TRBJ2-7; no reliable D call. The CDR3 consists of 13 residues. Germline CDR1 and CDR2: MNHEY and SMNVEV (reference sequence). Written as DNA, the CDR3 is TGCGCCAGCAAAGACTTGAACCGCTACGAGCAGTACTTC. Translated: CASKDLNRYEQYF.

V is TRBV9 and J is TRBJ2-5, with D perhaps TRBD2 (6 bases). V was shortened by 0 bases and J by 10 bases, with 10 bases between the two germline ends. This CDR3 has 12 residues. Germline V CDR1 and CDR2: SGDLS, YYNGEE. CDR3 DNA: TGTGCCAGCAGCGTAGCTGGGGGAGGCCAGTACTTC. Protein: CASSVAGGGQYF. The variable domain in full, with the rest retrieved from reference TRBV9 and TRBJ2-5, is DSGVTQTPKHLITATGQRVTLRCSPRSGDLSVYWYQQSLDQGLQFLIQYYNGEERAKGNILERFSAQQFPDLHSELNLSSLELGDSALYFCASSVAGGGQYFGPGTRLLVL.

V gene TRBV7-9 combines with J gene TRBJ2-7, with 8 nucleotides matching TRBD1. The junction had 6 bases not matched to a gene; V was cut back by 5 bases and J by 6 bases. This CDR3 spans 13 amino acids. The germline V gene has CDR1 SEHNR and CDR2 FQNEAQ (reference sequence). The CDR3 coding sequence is TGTGCCAGCAGCCCAAACAGGGGGAGCGAGCAGTACTTC. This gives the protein CASSPNRGSEQYF.